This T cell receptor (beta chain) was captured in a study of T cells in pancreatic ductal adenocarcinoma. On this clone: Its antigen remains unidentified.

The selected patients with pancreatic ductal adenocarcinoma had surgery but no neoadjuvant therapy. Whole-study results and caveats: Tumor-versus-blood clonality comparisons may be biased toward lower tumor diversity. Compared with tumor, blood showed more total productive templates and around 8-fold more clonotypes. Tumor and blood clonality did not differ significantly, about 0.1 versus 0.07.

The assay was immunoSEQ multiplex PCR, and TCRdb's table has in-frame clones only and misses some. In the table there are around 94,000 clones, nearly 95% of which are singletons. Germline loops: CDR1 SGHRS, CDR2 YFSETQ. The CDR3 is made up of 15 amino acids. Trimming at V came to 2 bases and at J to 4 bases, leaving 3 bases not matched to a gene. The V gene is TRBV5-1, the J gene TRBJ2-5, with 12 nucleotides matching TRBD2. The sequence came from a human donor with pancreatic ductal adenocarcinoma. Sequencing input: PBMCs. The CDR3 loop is CASSLGLAGSETQYF. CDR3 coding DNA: TGCGCCAGCAGCTTAGGACTAGCGGGATCAGAGACCCAGTACTTC. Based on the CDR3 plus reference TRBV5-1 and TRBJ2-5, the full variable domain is KAGVTQTPRYLIKTRGQQVTLSCSPISGHRSVSWYQQTPGQGLQFLFEYFSETQRNKGNFPGRFSGRQFSNSRSEMNVSTLELGDSALYLCASSLGLAGSETQYFGPGTRLLVL.